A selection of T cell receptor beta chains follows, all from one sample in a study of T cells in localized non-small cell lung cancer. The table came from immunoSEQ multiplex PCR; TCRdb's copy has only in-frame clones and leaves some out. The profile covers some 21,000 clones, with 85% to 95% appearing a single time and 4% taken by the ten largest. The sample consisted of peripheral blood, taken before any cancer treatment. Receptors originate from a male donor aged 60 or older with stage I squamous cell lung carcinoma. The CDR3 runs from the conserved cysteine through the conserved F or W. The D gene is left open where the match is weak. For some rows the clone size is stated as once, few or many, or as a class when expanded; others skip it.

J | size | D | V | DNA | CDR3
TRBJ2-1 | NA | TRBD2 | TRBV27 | TGTGCCAGCAGTTTAACGGTAGCGGGGAATGAGCAGTTCTTC | CASSLTVAGNEQFF
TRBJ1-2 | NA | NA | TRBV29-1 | TGCAGCGTGACGGACGGACCCCTGGGGAGCTACACCTTC | CSVTDGPLGSYTF
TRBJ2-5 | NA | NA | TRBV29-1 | TGCAGCGGCCTTCTGAGTGGAGAGACCCAGTACTTC | CSGLLSGETQYF
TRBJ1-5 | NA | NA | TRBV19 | TGTGCCAGTAGTGGGCAGGAGAATCAGCCCCAGCATTTT | CASSGQENQPQHF
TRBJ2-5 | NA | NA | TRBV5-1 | TGCGCCAGCAGCTTGGTGACAGTCCAAGAGACCCAGTACTTC | CASSLVTVQETQYF
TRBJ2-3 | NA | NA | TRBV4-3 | TGCGCCAGCTCCCTGGCAGAGGGGGCAGATACGCAGTATTTT | CASSLAEGADTQYF
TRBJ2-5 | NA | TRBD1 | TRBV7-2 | TGTGCCAGCAGCATCTACCGGGACAGGGAAGAGACCCAGTACTTC | CASSIYRDREETQYF
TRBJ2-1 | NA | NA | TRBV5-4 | TGTGCCAGCAGGTCGGAGGGTTACAATGAGCAGTTCTTC | CASRSEGYNEQFF
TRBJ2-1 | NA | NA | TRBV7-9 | TGTGCCAGCAGCCCCGAAGCGGACTCCTACAATGAGCAGTTCTTC | CASSPEADSYNEQFF
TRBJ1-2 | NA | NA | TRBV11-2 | TGTGCCAGCACTAGTTGGGCAGGAAGACGACCTTATGGCTACACCTTC | CASTSWAGRRPYGYTF
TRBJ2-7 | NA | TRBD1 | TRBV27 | TGTGCCAGCAGTCGAGGACAGGGAACCTACGAGCAGTACTTC | CASSRGQGTYEQYF
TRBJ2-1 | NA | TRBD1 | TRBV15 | TGTGCCACCAGCAGTCAACCTCAGACAGGGGGGCCGTTCTTC | CATSSQPQTGGPFF
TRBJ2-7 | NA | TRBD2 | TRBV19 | TGTGCCAGTAGCGCCGGGACTAGCGGAGTCTACGAGCAGTACTTC | CASSAGTSGVYEQYF
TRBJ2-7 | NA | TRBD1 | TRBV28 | TGTGCCAGCAGAGCAACCGGGACAGGGGGATACGAGCAGTACTTC | CASRATGTGGYEQYF
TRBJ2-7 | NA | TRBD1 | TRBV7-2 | TGTGCCAGCAACCTTGGGACAGCCGCCTACGAGCAGTACTTC | CASNLGTAAYEQYF
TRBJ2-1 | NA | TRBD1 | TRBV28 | TGTGCCAGCAGGAATGAGGACAGGGCCTACAATGAGCAGTTCTTC | CASRNEDRAYNEQFF
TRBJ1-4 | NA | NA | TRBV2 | TGTGCCAGCAGCCGCGGACAATACGGAGAAAAACTGTTTTTT | CASSRGQYGEKLFF
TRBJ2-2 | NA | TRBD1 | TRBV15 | TGTGCCACCAGCAGAGTTTCGGGACAGGGAGAGAACACCGGGGAGCTGTTTTTT | CATSRVSGQGENTGELFF
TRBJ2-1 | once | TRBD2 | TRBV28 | TGTGCCAGCAGTTTAGGGACTAGAGACAATGAGCAGTTCTTC | CASSLGTRDNEQFF
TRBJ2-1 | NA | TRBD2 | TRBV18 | TGTGCCAGCTCTTATACCGGGACTAGCGGAGGTGGTGAGCAGTTCTTC | CASSYTGTSGGGEQFF
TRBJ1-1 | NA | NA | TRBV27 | TGTGCCGGCAGTCCCCGTGGGGGGTTGGACACTGAAGCTTTCTTT | CAGSPRGGLDTEAFF
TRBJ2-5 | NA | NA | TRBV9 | TGTGCCAGCAGCGCCCAGCCCCAAGAGACCCAGTACTTC | CASSAQPQETQYF
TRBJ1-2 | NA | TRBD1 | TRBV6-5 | TGTGCCAGCAGGGGAACAGGGGAAGGGGACTATGGCTACACCTTC | CASRGTGEGDYGYTF
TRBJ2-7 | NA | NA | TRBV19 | TGTGCCAGTAGTGGCTCCCGGAGGAGTATCTACGAGCAGTACTTC | CASSGSRRSIYEQYF
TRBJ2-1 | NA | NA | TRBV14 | TGTGCCAGCAGCCCCTCAAATGTAGAGCAGTTCTTC | CASSPSNVEQFF
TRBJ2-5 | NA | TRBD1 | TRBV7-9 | TGTGCCAGCAGCTCCCTGGACAGGGTAGAGACCCAGTACTTC | CASSSLDRVETQYF
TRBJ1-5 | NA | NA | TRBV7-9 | TGTGCCAGCAGCCTATGGGACGGCTATAGCAATCAGCCCCAGCATTTT | CASSLWDGYSNQPQHF
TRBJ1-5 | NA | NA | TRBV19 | TGTGCCAGTAGTATAGTGAATCAGCCCCAGCATTTT | CASSIVNQPQHF
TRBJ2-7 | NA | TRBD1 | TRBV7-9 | TGTGCCAGCAGCCCCTTTGGACAGGGCTTCTCCTACGAGCAGTACTTC | CASSPFGQGFSYEQYF
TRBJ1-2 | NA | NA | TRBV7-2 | TGTGCCAGCAGCTTAGTGGGGCTAAGTGACTATGGCTACACCTTC | CASSLVGLSDYGYTF
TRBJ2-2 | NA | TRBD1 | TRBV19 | TGTGCCAGTAGTCACAACGCCGGGACAGGGTGGACCGGGGAGCTGTTTTTT | CASSHNAGTGWTGELFF
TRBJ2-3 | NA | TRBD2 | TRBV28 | TGTGCCAGCAGTTTAGAAACTAGCGGGATCCTGAGCACAGATACGCAGTATTTT | CASSLETSGILSTDTQYF
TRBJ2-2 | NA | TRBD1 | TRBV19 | TGTGCCAGTAGCGGGACAGGGCTGGGGACCGGGGAGCTGTTTTTT | CASSGTGLGTGELFF
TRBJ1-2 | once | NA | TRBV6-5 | TGTGCCAGCAGTTACCCTTCGGCAGAAGAGGGCTACACCTTC | CASSYPSAEEGYTF
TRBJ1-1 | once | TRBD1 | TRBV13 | TGTGCCAGCAGCCAGGGGGGACAGCTAATGAACACTGAAGCTTTCTTT | CASSQGGQLMNTEAFF
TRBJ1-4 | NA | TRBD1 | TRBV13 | TGTGCCAGCAGTACAGGGGGCGAAAAACTGTTTTTT | CASSTGGEKLFF
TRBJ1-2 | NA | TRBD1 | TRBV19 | TGTGCCAGTACCGTCCCGGGACAGGGTTTCTATGGCTACACCTTC | CASTVPGQGFYGYTF
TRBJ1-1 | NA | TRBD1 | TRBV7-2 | TGTGCCAGCAGCTTTAGTGGACAGGATAACACTGAAGCTTTCTTT | CASSFSGQDNTEAFF
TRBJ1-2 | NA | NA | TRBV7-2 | TGTGCCAGCAGCCGACCACCCCCCGGGGCAGGGGAGAACTATGGCTACACCTTC | CASSRPPPGAGENYGYTF
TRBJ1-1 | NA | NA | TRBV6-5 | TGTGCCAGCAGTTTCGAGGGGGGCGCTGAAGCTTTCTTT | CASSFEGGAEAFF
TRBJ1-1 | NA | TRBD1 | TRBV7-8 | TGTGCCAGCAGCTTCCAGGGGACAGCGAACACTGAAGCTTTCTTT | CASSFQGTANTEAFF
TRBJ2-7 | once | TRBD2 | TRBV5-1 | TGCGCCAGCAGCCCGGGACTAGCGGGAAACCTCTTCCCGATTTTC | CASSPGLAGNLFPIF
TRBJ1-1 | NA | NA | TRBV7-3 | TGTGCCAGCAGCTTAAGGCTCCCCGGGGGGAACACTGAAGCTTTCTTT | CASSLRLPGGNTEAFF
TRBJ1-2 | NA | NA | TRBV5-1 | TGCGCCAGCAGCCCGGCGACAGTTTATAGTACTAACTATGGCTACACCTTC | CASSPATVYSTNYGYTF
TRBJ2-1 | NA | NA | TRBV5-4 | TGTGCCAGCAGCTTGGAAGGTTCCTACAATGAGCAGTTCTTC | CASSLEGSYNEQFF
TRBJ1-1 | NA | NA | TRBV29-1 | TGCAGCTCCCTCAACGGGGGAGATGAAGCTTTCTTT | CSSLNGGDEAFF
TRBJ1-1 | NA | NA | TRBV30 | TGTGCCTGGAGTGTACAGGAAGTAGGGGCTTTCTTT | CAWSVQEVGAFF
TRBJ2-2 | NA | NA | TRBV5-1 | TGCGCCAGCAGCCCTCGGGTCTCCACGAACACCGGGGAGCTGTTTTTT | CASSPRVSTNTGELFF
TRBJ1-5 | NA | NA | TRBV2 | TGTGCCAGCAGCAAGACGGATAGCAATCAGCCCCAGCATTTT | CASSKTDSNQPQHF
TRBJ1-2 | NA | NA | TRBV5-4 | TGTGCCAGCAGCACCCCTATCCCGGGCTTCAACTATGGCTACACCTTC | CASSTPIPGFNYGYTF